The 9 T cell receptor beta chains presented below share a single source sample, sequenced in a study of cytomegalovirus exposure and HLA in healthy donors. The primer mix had 60 Vbeta and 13 Jbeta primers. Only in-frame clones appear in the TCRdb table, and some are missing; sequencing was by immunoSEQ multiplex PCR. The data show approximately 120,000 clones, nearly 80% seen once. The specimen sequenced was PBMCs. The receptors were sampled from a woman aged 40 to 49 in good health and CMV-seronegative.

V and J are TRBV19 and TRBJ1-5, with D uncertain. Germline values: CDR1 LNHDA, CDR2 SQIVND (reference sequence). The CDR3 totals 14 residues. V shed 10 bases and J shed 0 bases, with 13 bases lying between them. CDR3 DNA: TGTGCCATTTCTTCAGGTTCTAGCAATCAGCCCCAGCATTTT. It translates to CAISSGSSNQPQHF.

This clone was seen just once. The V and J genes are TRBV6-1 and TRBJ2-4; maybe TRBD1 (5 bases). Germline values: CDR1 MNHNS, CDR2 SASEGT. The CDR3 is 16 amino acids. V lost 1 base to trimming and J lost 3 bases, with 13 bases between them. CDR3 nucleotides: TGTGCCAGCAGTGAAGAGCCCAGGGCGGACAAAAACATTCAGTACTTC. It specifies CASSEEPRADKNIQYF.

This chain joins TRBV21-1 and TRBJ1-4. TRBV21-1 has pseudogene status. The CDR3 is 17 residues long. CDR3 bases: TGTGCCAGCAGCGAAAAAATTAGGGAGGACGGGCATGAAAAACTGTTTTTT. Translation: CASSEKIREDGHEKLFF.

The rearrangement links TRBV28 to TRBJ2-7, with TRBD2 matching 15 bases. Unmatched junction bases numbered 8, after V lost 5 bases and J lost 9 bases. CDR1 and CDR2 from the germline V gene are MDHEN and SYDVKM. There are 15 residues in the CDR3. The CDR3 DNA sequence: TGTGCCAGCAGTCCCTCCGGGACTAGCGGGAGGATGCAGTACTTC. It yields the protein CASSPSGTSGRMQYF.

The chain is built from TRBV5-1 and TRBJ2-3, with D tentatively TRBD2 (6 bases). The CDR3 sequence is 14 residues long. Germline V lookup: CDR1 SGHRS, CDR2 YFSETQ. Trimming took 1 base from V and 6 from J, leaving 12 bases between them. The CDR3 here is CASSLTGVADTQYF. The CDR3 DNA reads TGCGCCAGCAGCTTGACGGGGGTAGCGGATACGCAGTATTTT.

This rearrangement joins TRBV7-2 to TRBJ2-3; TRBD2 matches 9 bases. The CDR3 loop spans 16 amino acids. V shed 4 bases, J shed 2 bases, and the junction held 7 bases outside the gene matches. The germline gives CDR1 SGHTA, CDR2 FQGNSA. The CDR3 nucleotides read TGTGCCAGCAGCTCAGGGACTAGCCCTACCACAGATACGCAGTATTTT. It is translated as CASSSGTSPTTDTQYF.

The chain combines TRBV2 with TRBJ2-1, with a tentative D call TRBD2 (6 bases). The CDR3 is 12 amino acids. Trimming took 4 bases from V and 9 from J, leaving 10 bases between them. The germline V gene encodes CDR1 SNHLY and CDR2 FYNNEI. Written as DNA, the CDR3 is TGTGCCAGCAGTGTGGGAGCGGGTGAGCAGTTCTTC. Its translation: CASSVGAGEQFF.

V and J are TRBV5-1 and TRBJ2-5; possible D gene TRBD1, 5 bases. The length of the CDR3 is 14 residues. Germline CDR1 SGHRS, CDR2 YFSETQ. Trimming removed 4 bases from V and 4 bases from J, with 14 bases in between. The CDR3 DNA follows: TGCGCCAGCAGCCCAGACAGAGTGAGAGAGACCCAGTACTTC. Its translation: CASSPDRVRETQYF.

The chain has TRBV28 and TRBJ2-7; TRBD1 aligns across 9 bases. CDR3 size: 14 residues. Germline-derived CDR1 and CDR2 are MDHEN and SYDVKM. The V gene end was trimmed by 3 bases and the J gene end by 2 bases; junction bases not matched to a gene: 2. The CDR3 here is CASSLDRGAYEQYF. As DNA, the CDR3 is TGTGCCAGCAGTTTGGACAGGGGAGCCTACGAGCAGTACTTC.